The rows below give T cell receptor beta chains drawn from one sample of a study of T cell responses to AZD1222 COVID-19 vaccine. Clones were sequenced by immunoSEQ multiplex PCR, and TCRdb holds only the in-frame ones, with some missing. Found here are under 130,000 clones, 88% of them singletons; the top ten hold roughly 2.6%. This material consisted of peripheral blood, taken on day 0 of AZD1222 vaccination. The origin of the receptors is an adult in good health. CDR3s include the opening cysteine and the closing phenylalanine or tryptophan. The D gene is left open where the match is weak. Not all rows give a size; the values are once, few, many and, for expanded clones, a class.

length	V	size	J	D	CDR3	DNA
12	TRBV12-3/TRBV12-4	-	TRBJ1-2	-	CASSVRGYGYTF	TGTGCCAGCAGCGTGAGGGGATATGGCTACACCTTC
14	TRBV19	-	TRBJ1-1	TRBD1	CASSLDRVVAEAFF	TGTGCCAGTAGTCTAGACAGGGTGGTCGCTGAAGCTTTCTTT
15	TRBV6-2/TRBV6-3	-	TRBJ2-7	-	CASSYRSPGRGEQYF	TGTGCCAGCAGTTACAGGTCGCCGGGAAGAGGCGAGCAGTACTTC
13	TRBV11-2	-	TRBJ2-7	-	CASSSGHTYEQYF	TGTGCCAGCAGCTCCGGCCACACCTACGAGCAGTACTTC
13	TRBV12-3/TRBV12-4	-	TRBJ2-1	-	CASRQDLPGTQFF	TGTGCCAGCAGACAGGATCTACCCGGAACGCAGTTCTTC
13	TRBV6-5	-	TRBJ2-7	TRBD1	CASSFGQGGEQYF	TGTGCCAGCAGTTTCGGACAGGGGGGCGAGCAGTACTTC
15	TRBV21-1	-	TRBJ2-1	-	CASSKLGREWDEQFF	TGTGCCAGCAGCAAACTCGGCAGGGAGTGGGATGAGCAGTTCTTC
11	TRBV20-1	once	TRBJ2-6	TRBD1	CSARTADREIF	TGCAGTGCTCGTACAGCGGACAGGGAGATTTTC
14	TRBV5-4	-	TRBJ1-2	-	CASSSGQNTYGYTF	TGTGCCAGCAGCTCCGGACAGAATACGTATGGCTACACCTTC
15	TRBV11-2	once	TRBJ2-1	TRBD1	CAASRGHRGSNEQFF	TGTGCCGCTTCCCGTGGTCACAGGGGTTCGAATGAGCAGTTCTTC
19	TRBV28	-	TRBJ1-6	-	CASSFSPLLGSLVDSPLHF	TGTGCCAGCAGTTTTTCCCCCCTCTTGGGTTCGTTGGTTGATTCACCCCTCCACTTT
14	TRBV5-1	-	TRBJ2-1	TRBD1	CASIFEQGAGEQFF	TGCGCCAGTATCTTCGAACAGGGGGCCGGGGAGCAGTTCTTC
10	TRBV29-1	-	TRBJ1-1	-	CSVEESGAFF	TGCAGCGTTGAAGAAAGTGGAGCTTTCTTT
13	TRBV6-5	-	TRBJ2-1	-	CAGATGFYNEQFF	TGTGCCGGCGCTACGGGCTTCTACAATGAGCAGTTCTTC